This T cell receptor beta chain was identified in a study of Graves' ophthalmopathy and Graves' hyperthyroidism. Study-wide results and limits: Forecasting of ophthalmopathy progression by the model achieved 60% to 71% sensitivity and less than 80% specificity.

The CDR3 runs 13 residues. CDR1 and CDR2 from the germline V gene are DFQATT and SNEGSKA (reference sequence). The germline V and J ends were trimmed by 3 bases and 1 base, with 9 bases remaining between them. This clonotype appeared many times. Its antigen is unidentified. Amplification of TCR beta CDR3 regions used RNA transcripts. HTBI primers served in a first-round RT-PCR, which a second-round multiplex PCR followed. TCRdb reanalysed the multiplex PCR reads using MiXCR and keeps one entry per CDR3 protein. The table records about 390,000 distinct CDR3 sequences, just over 15% of them present only once. PBMCs stemmed from roughly 9.7 ml of fresh peripheral blood.

The clonotype originates from a young woman with stable Graves' hyperthyroidism. The V gene is TRBV20-1, the J gene TRBJ1-1; D remains ambiguous. Sequencing used peripheral blood. Here the CDR3 reads CSASLTSNTEAFF. The CDR3 bases are TGCAGTGCTAGTTTAACATCGAACACTGAAGCTTTCTTT.